These T cell receptor beta chains were read from a single sample in a study of regulatory T cells in long-lasting Graves disease. TCRdb re-called the multiplex PCR reads through MiXCR, storing one row per CDR3 protein. Here the sample spans around 500,000 distinct CDR3 sequences, around 12% being singletons. These data also featured in a second study, about T cells in Graves' hyperthyroidism and ophthalmopathy.

The sequences come from peripheral blood mononuclear cells (PBMCs), collected at new diagnosis, from a patient treated with antithyroid drugs. These receptor sequences come from a woman in her 30s with Graves disease. CDR3s include the opening cysteine and the closing phenylalanine or tryptophan. D genes are given only for firm matches. A clone size is listed for some rows: how often the clone was seen (once, few, many), or a class if it is expanded.

>TRBJ2-6|TRBV19|NA|NA|15
CASSISGAGANVLTF
TGTGCCAGTAGTATATCAGGGGCTGGGGCCAACGTCCTGACTTTC
>TRBJ1-3|TRBV28|many|NA|15
CASREGFPSGNTIYF
TGTGCCAGCAGGGAGGGTTTCCCCTCTGGAAACACCATATATTTT
>TRBJ2-7|TRBV28|many|NA|13
CASSPGVADEQYF
TGTGCCAGCAGCCCCGGGGTGGCGGACGAGCAGTACTTC
>TRBJ1-1|TRBV6-2/TRBV6-3|many|NA|14
CASFNRVMNTEAFF
TGTGCCAGCTTTAACAGGGTCATGAACACTGAAGCTTTCTTT
>TRBJ2-1|TRBV2|NA|NA|8
CASSEEFF
TGTGCCAGCAGTGAAGAATTCTTC
>TRBJ1-1|TRBV6-1|NA|NA|12
CASRLGGTEAFF
TGTGCCAGCAGACTCGGGGGCACTGAAGCTTTCTTT
>TRBJ1-3|TRBV7-2|many|NA|15
CASSPYPGVGNTIYF
TGTGCCAGCAGCCCCTATCCAGGGGTGGGAAACACCATATATTTT
>TRBJ2-1|TRBV10-2|NA|NA|14
CASKGPPSYNEQFF
TGCGCCTCCAAGGGACCACCCTCCTACAATGAGCAGTTCTTC
>TRBJ2-1|TRBV15|NA|TRBD2|16
CATSRGPGRGYNEQFF
TGTGCCACCAGCAGAGGTCCCGGGAGGGGGTACAATGAGCAGTTCTTC
>TRBJ1-4|TRBV30|many|TRBD1|13
CAWSGRTGEKLFF
TGTGCCTGGAGCGGAAGGACAGGGGAAAAACTGTTTTTT
>TRBJ2-1|TRBV9|few|TRBD1|16
CASSVDWGQGFNEQFF
TGTGCCAGCAGCGTAGACTGGGGACAGGGTTTCAATGAGCAGTTCTTC
>TRBJ2-7|TRBV7-9|many|NA|13
CASSSRQSYEQYF
TGTGCCAGCAGCTCTAGACAGTCCTACGAGCAGTACTTC
>TRBJ2-2|TRBV6-1|NA|NA|14
CASTILTNTGELFF
TGTGCCAGCACTATACTCACGAACACCGGGGAGCTGTTTTTT
>TRBJ1-1|TRBV28|many|NA|16
CASSLILGREGTEAFF
TGTGCCAGCAGTTTGATACTCGGCAGGGAGGGCACTGAAGCTTTCTTT
>TRBJ1-1|TRBV19|many|NA|13
CASRSQVNTEAFF
TGTGCCAGTAGGTCCCAGGTTAACACTGAAGCTTTCTTT
>TRBJ2-7|TRBV27|many|NA|13
CASSPGAYYEQYF
TGTGCCAGCTCCCCGGGGGCTTACTACGAGCAGTACTTC
>TRBJ1-6|TRBV6-2/TRBV6-3|NA|TRBD1|16
CASSSDSTGTDSPLHF
TGTGCCAGCAGTTCCGATTCGACAGGGACGGATTCACCCCTCCACTTT
>TRBJ2-5|TRBV20-1|many|TRBD2|17
CSASLLAGGFSLKTQYF
TGCAGTGCTAGTTTGCTAGCGGGAGGGTTTTCTTTGAAGACCCAGTACTTC
>TRBJ2-1|TRBV5-1|many|NA|16
CASSLVGWYGDNEQFF
TGCGCCAGCAGCTTGGTGGGCTGGTATGGCGACAATGAGCAGTTCTTC
>TRBJ1-3|TRBV12-3/TRBV12-4|NA|NA|15
CASSPRGAGGNTIYF
TGTGCCAGCAGCCCCAGGGGCGCCGGGGGAAACACCATATATTTT
>TRBJ2-1|TRBV2|NA|NA|15
CASSDDSRSYNEQFF
TGTGCCAGCAGTGACGACAGTCGCTCCTACAATGAGCAGTTCTTC
>TRBJ2-4|TRBV20-1|NA|NA|12
CSARVVGVIQYF
TGCAGTGCTAGAGTCGTAGGGGTCATTCAGTACTTC
>TRBJ2-7|TRBV6-1|many|NA|12
CASSEHLYEQYF
TGTGCCAGCAGTGAACACCTCTACGAGCAGTACTTC
>TRBJ1-3|TRBV6-1|few|TRBD1|21
CASSLKGTGFTLTQVGNTIYF
TGTGCCAGCAGTCTTAAGGGGACAGGGTTCACACTTACTCAAGTAGGAAACACCATATATTTT
>TRBJ1-1|TRBV25-1|many|TRBD1|17
CASSERTGQGGFAEAFF
TGTGCCAGCAGTGAACGAACAGGACAGGGAGGATTTGCTGAAGCTTTCTTT
>TRBJ2-7|TRBV4-3|many|NA|15
CASSQGIQGPYEQYF
TGCGCCAGCAGCCAGGGTATACAGGGCCCCTACGAGCAGTACTTC
>TRBJ2-5|TRBV12-3/TRBV12-4|many|TRBD1|15
CASSRRDRGVETQYF
TGTGCCAGCAGTCGCAGGGACAGGGGGGTAGAGACCCAGTACTTC
>TRBJ2-1|TRBV27|few|TRBD1|14
CASSSQDRENEQFF
TGTGCCAGCAGCTCTCAGGACAGGGAGAATGAGCAGTTCTTC
>TRBJ1-6|TRBV6-1|many|TRBD1|14
CASSPTGMNSPLHF
TGTGCCAGCAGCCCGACAGGGATGAATTCACCCCTCCACTTT
>TRBJ2-3|TRBV7-2|many|NA|12
CASRADTDTQYF
TGTGCCAGCAGAGCGGACACAGATACGCAGTATTTT
>TRBJ1-5|TRBV11-2|many|NA|15
CASSLGPGSTQPQHF
TGTGCCAGCAGCTTAGGACCAGGGAGTACTCAGCCCCAGCATTTT
>TRBJ2-1|TRBV10-3|many|TRBD1|12
CAISEQGSEQFF
TGTGCCATCAGTGAACAGGGGAGTGAGCAGTTCTTC
>TRBJ2-1|TRBV30|NA|NA|14
CAWRGTVPGDEQFF
TGTGCCTGGAGGGGGACGGTCCCGGGGGATGAGCAGTTCTTC
>TRBJ1-5|TRBV19|few|NA|13
CASSINPNQPQHF
TGTGCCAGTAGTATTAACCCGAATCAGCCCCAGCATTTT
>TRBJ2-1|TRBV5-1|many|TRBD1|15
CASSSGTGEYNEQFF
TGCGCCAGCAGCAGCGGGACAGGGGAGTACAATGAGCAGTTCTTC
>TRBJ2-2|TRBV24-1|many|TRBD2|16
CATSDLQAGQTGELFF
TGTGCCACCAGTGATTTGCAAGCGGGGCAGACCGGGGAGCTGTTTTTT
>TRBJ2-1|TRBV28|many|NA|13
CASTPGAGNEQFF
TGTGCCAGCACACCGGGGGCGGGCAATGAGCAGTTCTTC
>TRBJ2-5|TRBV20-1|many|TRBD2|12
CSARGGTETQYF
TGCAGTGCTAGGGGAGGGACCGAGACCCAGTACTTC
>TRBJ1-1|TRBV7-9|many|NA|13
CASSLDLTKGAFF
TGTGCCAGCAGCTTAGACTTGACCAAGGGAGCTTTCTTT
>TRBJ1-5|TRBV29-1|many|NA|15
CSVSGTHGSNQPQHF
TGCAGCGTCTCCGGGACACATGGGAGCAATCAGCCCCAGCATTTT
>TRBJ1-3|TRBV6-2/TRBV6-3|NA|TRBD1|16
CASRGQGARSGNTIYF
TGTGCCAGTCGGGGACAGGGGGCTCGCTCTGGAAACACCATATATTTT
>TRBJ2-1|TRBV19|NA|NA|15
CASSILGSYGGEQFF
TGTGCCAGTAGTATATTAGGAAGCTATGGGGGTGAGCAGTTCTTC
>TRBJ2-1|TRBV12-3/TRBV12-4|many|NA|14
CASSFLWVNNEQFF
TGTGCCAGCAGTTTTCTGTGGGTAAACAATGAGCAGTTCTTC
>TRBJ2-2|TRBV7-9|few|NA|13
CASSLVQAGELFF
TGTGCCAGCAGCTTAGTCCAGGCCGGGGAGCTGTTTTTT
>TRBJ1-1|TRBV27|NA|TRBD1|15
CASSLSTGKATEAFF
TGTGCCAGCAGTTTATCGACAGGGAAGGCCACTGAAGCTTTCTTT